The clone carrying this T cell receptor (beta chain) has only one observation. As originally analysed: Amplification from reference gene primers served as the basis for estimated nucleated cell counts. TCRdb's copy holds only in-frame clones and misses some; the assay was immunoSEQ multiplex PCR. D and trimming come from the DNA, and the V and J calls and clone size come from that table. The sample holds 95,000 to 150,000 clones, more than 75% seen once. This sample was included in a study of blood T cell repertoires in COVID-19. On the study more broadly: Donors in the United States, Italy and Spain gave samples during acute or convalescent COVID-19. Sample material is recorded as cDNA or gDNA derived from T cells, B-cell-depleted T cells, or PBMCs.

CDR1 SGHNT and CDR2 YYREEE come from the germline V gene (reference sequence). V was pared by 2 bases and J by 0 bases, with 11 bases between. The CDR3 contains 16 residues. The V gene is TRBV5-4, the J gene TRBJ1-4; tentatively, D is TRBD1 (5 bases). Sample: peripheral blood. This sequence originates from a man in his fifties or sixties with acute or convalescent COVID-19. The CDR3 DNA reads as TGTGCCAGCAGCTTAGGAGGGGATGCAACTAATGAAAAACTGTTTTTT. Translating gives CASSLGGDATNEKLFF.